Listed below are T cell receptor beta chains from one sample, sequenced in a study of shared clonotypes between healthy human individuals. Clones were sequenced by immunoSEQ multiplex PCR, and TCRdb holds only the in-frame ones, with some missing. The sample gives 2 million to 3 million clones, roughly 93% of which show up once; around 0.37% is in the top ten. The sequenced material came from naive CD4+ T cells from PBMCs. The source of these receptors is a man between 18 and 29 years old in good health. Some clones in this sample may be carry-over from other donors' samples. CDR3s include the opening cysteine and the closing phenylalanine or tryptophan. A D gene is named only where the DNA matches it firmly. Not all rows give a size; the values are once, few, many and, for expanded clones, a class.

clone_size: .; v_call: TRBV15; d_call: TRBD1; cdr3_length: 16; j_call: TRBJ2-1; cdr3_nt: TGTGCCACCAGCAGAGACCCAAAGGGTAGGGGGCGAGAGCAGTTCTTC; cdr3_aa: CATSRDPKGRGREQFF
clone_size: once; v_call: TRBV7-6; d_call: .; cdr3_length: 15; j_call: TRBJ2-2; cdr3_nt: TGTGCCAGCAGCCCCGGTCGTGCAGCCACCGGGGAGCTGTTTTTT; cdr3_aa: CASSPGRAATGELFF
clone_size: once; v_call: TRBV19; d_call: .; cdr3_length: 16; j_call: TRBJ2-6; cdr3_nt: TGTGCCAGTAGGCCCGACAGAATCTCTGGGGCCAACGTCCTGACTTTC; cdr3_aa: CASRPDRISGANVLTF
clone_size: .; v_call: TRBV6-1; d_call: .; cdr3_length: 14; j_call: TRBJ2-4; cdr3_nt: TGTGCCAGCACCATCGCCCGAGGCCGGGACATTCAGTACTTC; cdr3_aa: CASTIARGRDIQYF
clone_size: .; v_call: TRBV2; d_call: TRBD1; cdr3_length: 15; j_call: TRBJ1-4; cdr3_nt: TGTGCCAGCATTTTTCAGGGACAGAATAATGAAAAACTGTTTTTT; cdr3_aa: CASIFQGQNNEKLFF
clone_size: .; v_call: TRBV21-1; d_call: .; cdr3_length: 17; j_call: TRBJ2-7; cdr3_nt: TGTGCCAGCAGCAAAGGGGCTAGCGGGATCCCCTCCTACGAGCAGTACTTC; cdr3_aa: CASSKGASGIPSYEQYF
clone_size: .; v_call: TRBV5-1; d_call: TRBD2; cdr3_length: 16; j_call: TRBJ2-3; cdr3_nt: TGCGCCAGCAGCACGGGACTAGCGTCAAGCACAGATACGCAGTATTTT; cdr3_aa: CASSTGLASSTDTQYF
clone_size: .; v_call: TRBV6-1; d_call: .; cdr3_length: 15; j_call: TRBJ2-3; cdr3_nt: TGTGCCAGCAGTGGCCGACTAGGAGGATCAGATACGCAGTATTTT; cdr3_aa: CASSGRLGGSDTQYF
clone_size: .; v_call: TRBV27; d_call: TRBD2; cdr3_length: 17; j_call: TRBJ2-4; cdr3_nt: TGTGCCAGCAGCTCACCCGGAGAGGCGGGAGTAAGAAACATTCAGTACTTC; cdr3_aa: CASSSPGEAGVRNIQYF
clone_size: .; v_call: TRBV18; d_call: .; cdr3_length: 15; j_call: TRBJ2-4; cdr3_nt: TGTGCCAGCTCCCCGGGTACGCTAGCCAAAAACATTCAGTACTTC; cdr3_aa: CASSPGTLAKNIQYF
clone_size: .; v_call: TRBV7-8; d_call: TRBD2; cdr3_length: 18; j_call: TRBJ2-1; cdr3_nt: TGTGCCAGCAGCTTCAAGGCCCGGACTAGCGGTAGTGCGGGGGAGCAGTTCTTC; cdr3_aa: CASSFKARTSGSAGEQFF
clone_size: .; v_call: TRBV15; d_call: .; cdr3_length: 15; j_call: TRBJ1-2; cdr3_nt: TGTGCCACCAGCAGAGCCCCAGGGTTCGTGGAAGGCTACACCTTC; cdr3_aa: CATSRAPGFVEGYTF
clone_size: .; v_call: TRBV2; d_call: .; cdr3_length: 14; j_call: TRBJ2-3; cdr3_nt: TGTGCCACCCAAACCCAGACCGGCACAGATACGCAGTATTTT; cdr3_aa: CATQTQTGTDTQYF
clone_size: .; v_call: TRBV5-1; d_call: .; cdr3_length: 16; j_call: TRBJ2-2; cdr3_nt: TGCGCCAGCAGCTTCCTTGTGGGGGGAAACACCGGGGAGCTGTTTTTT; cdr3_aa: CASSFLVGGNTGELFF
clone_size: .; v_call: TRBV7-9; d_call: .; cdr3_length: 14; j_call: TRBJ1-4; cdr3_nt: TGTGCCAGCAGCTTACTTGGGGTGGAAGAAAAACTGTTTTTT; cdr3_aa: CASSLLGVEEKLFF
clone_size: .; v_call: TRBV28; d_call: .; cdr3_length: 17; j_call: TRBJ1-1; cdr3_nt: TGTGCCAGCAGTTTAATTCCGGGGGTCGGAGGGGACACTGAAGCTTTCTTT; cdr3_aa: CASSLIPGVGGDTEAFF
clone_size: .; v_call: TRBV2; d_call: TRBD1; cdr3_length: 14; j_call: TRBJ1-4; cdr3_nt: TGTGCCAGCAGCGTCGGGACAGGGACTGAAAAACTGTTTTTT; cdr3_aa: CASSVGTGTEKLFF
clone_size: .; v_call: TRBV4-1; d_call: .; cdr3_length: 16; j_call: TRBJ1-5; cdr3_nt: TGCGCCAGCAGCCCAGCGCGGGGGGTGGGCAATCAGCCCCAGCATTTT; cdr3_aa: CASSPARGVGNQPQHF
clone_size: .; v_call: TRBV28; d_call: .; cdr3_length: 14; j_call: TRBJ2-1; cdr3_nt: TGTGCCAGCATCGGAGACAGGACATACAATGAGCAGTTCTTC; cdr3_aa: CASIGDRTYNEQFF
clone_size: .; v_call: TRBV15; d_call: .; cdr3_length: 16; j_call: TRBJ2-1; cdr3_nt: TGTGCCACCAGCAGTCTTCAGGAGAGCTCCTACAATGAGCAGTTCTTC; cdr3_aa: CATSSLQESSYNEQFF
clone_size: few; v_call: TRBV7-9; d_call: .; cdr3_length: 13; j_call: TRBJ1-1; cdr3_nt: TGTGCCAGCAGCTTATCAGGGTTCACTGAAGCTTTCTTT; cdr3_aa: CASSLSGFTEAFF
clone_size: .; v_call: TRBV29-1; d_call: TRBD2; cdr3_length: 12; j_call: TRBJ2-7; cdr3_nt: TGCAGCGTTGAAGTCGGCGGGGGGCCCCAGTACTTC; cdr3_aa: CSVEVGGGPQYF